This record looks at one T cell receptor beta chain sequence and its context. Its antigen target is currently unknown. Base qualities are not provided; no much larger clone lies one nucleotide away. The time point label on this specimen signifies: blood 2 weeks post-SBRT. Interpreted using the paper, the treatment or condition label stands for: 15 Gy SBRT to primary tumor, nephrectomy 4 weeks later. Serial peripheral blood from radiation-treated patients was sampled at baseline, 2 weeks and 4 weeks after SBRT to track tumor-enriched clonotypes. Renal cell carcinoma with clear cell pathology was present in all patients. Genomic DNA for TCR sequencing was prepared using the QIAamp DNA Blood Mini Kit (Qiagen). The analyses included only samples that passed all quality control checks. This sample was included in a study of radiation and T cells in renal cell carcinoma (dated by TCRdb to 2018 to 2020). Regarding the complete study: Samples were obtained from a clinical trial, in which 15 Gy stereotactic body radiation therapy was delivered to primary renal cell carcinomas and nephrectomy was performed 4 weeks later. In total, 50 to 60 samples, comprising approximately 25 tumors and some 27 peripheral blood samples, were subjected to TCR beta sequencing. Across all 50 or so samples, several million unique CDR3 nucleotide sequences, encoding about 3,000,000 unique CDR3 amino acid sequences, were identified.

Here is what the overall study found, with its caveats: Because pretreatment tumor biopsies were not available, the baseline intratumoral presence of clonotypes could not be determined. With a single-armed trial design, the study had no way to address how radiation dose or scheduling affects the TCR repertoire. Blood repertoire dynamics were not followed beyond 4 weeks after treatment. In blood, the top tumor clonotypes increased from baseline to 2 weeks after radiation and then shrank by 4 weeks, which suggests a temporary expansion of tumor-resident clones.

TCR beta libraries were generated from genomic DNA with the immunoSEQ kit, following the manufacturer's recommendations. To prepare the libraries, a first multiplex PCR with proprietary primers was run, followed by a second PCR that added unique barcodes, and a bead cleanup was done after each round. A kit-provided positive control reaction and a negative control reaction were included in every sample batch. The final libraries underwent checking on an Agilent 4200 TapeStation D1000 ScreenTape, volumetric pooling, and quantification by qPCR. An Illumina NextSeq500 fitted with a MidOutput 150-cycle cartridge performed the sequencing, running 156 Read1 cycles and 15 Index1 cycles with the kit's custom primers. The pooled library was loaded at roughly 1 pM with roughly 19% PhiX control spiked in. The original pipeline was this. The vendor-processed data were analyzed in R, and a clonotype was defined as all T cells that share the same CDR3 nucleotide sequence. In the clone abundance analyses, frequencies were normalized to the 10,000 most abundant clones in each sample. Public T cell clones, which averaged fewer than five per sample, were excluded before analysis. An abundance difference of at least 32-fold between compartments was the criterion for calling clonotypes tumor-enriched or baseline blood-enriched. A beta-binomial differential abundance model was applied to find clonotypes that expanded or contracted between blood time points. Similarity between tumor and blood repertoires was quantified using the Baroni-Urbani and Buser coefficient, and groups were compared with two-tailed Wilcoxon tests in R. Not all clones reach the TCRdb copy of this immuneACCESS table, which keeps in-frame sequences only. Checked studies attribute under half of the gap to unresolved V genes and leave the rest unexplained. From that table come the V and J calls and clone size; the DNA was used to work out D and trimming. Counted in this sample were around 60,000 clones; around 80% of them appeared once. In total, the top ten clones hold roughly 7% of the sample.

Spanning cysteine to phenylalanine, the CDR3 consists of 12 amino acids. The DNA shown is the 36-base CDR3, in frame from base 1. The germline V gene gives CDR1 as SNHLY and CDR2 as FYNNEI. Between the V and J ends, shortened by 6 bases and 7 bases respectively, the junction contains 10 bases. The TCR sequence derives from a man between 60 and 75 years old with renal cell carcinoma. The chain is assembled from TRBV2 and TRBJ1-5; TRBD1 is a weak D gene call, 5 bases matching. This sample comprised blood, obtained from a patient whose treatment included radiotherapy and nephrectomy. The sequenced DNA is TGTGCCAGCAGCGCCAGGGACCAGCCCCAGCATTTT. This yields the protein CASSARDQPQHF.